The sequence of this T cell receptor (beta chain) was determined in a study of T-cell memory formation after mild COVID-19. This CDR3 is built from 17 residues. J lost 0 bases, V lost 0 bases, and 6 bases had no gene match. Germline CDR1 and CDR2: SGHRS and YFSETQ. Study outcomes and limitations: Of the contracting clones, CD4+ ones lay mainly in CM and EM, and CD8+ ones in EMRA.

As concerns this clonotype: Its antigen is not identified.

Barcoded TCR alpha and TCR beta cDNA libraries with UMIs came from 5'RACE using constant-segment primers. In TCRdb, the 5' RACE reads were re-called with MiXCR into one record per CDR3 protein. This sample yields 150,000 to 200,000 distinct CDR3 sequences, of which about 9.9% are seen a single time; roughly 3.8% belongs to the top ten. The chain couples TRBV5-1 to TRBJ1-1, with TRBD1 matching over 9 bases. Material: PBMCs or a T cell subset sorted from them (not recorded which). This TCR came from a man aged 18 to 30 who had mild COVID-19 (a few samples of this study predate the infection). Cell type and time point are not known. The CDR3 loop reads CASSLVGQGYVNTEAFF. In nucleotides, the CDR3 is TGCGCCAGCAGCTTGGTGGGACAGGGTTACGTGAACACTGAAGCTTTCTTT.